The source of this TCR beta chain is a study of control samples from healthy donors and cancer patients. Germline V gives CDR1 LNHDA, CDR2 SQIVND (reference sequence). V was clipped by 3 bases and J by 0 bases, with 9 bases between them. The CDR3 covers 15 residues. Profiled with immunoSEQ multiplex PCR; TCRdb holds only in-frame clones, not every one. The sample has around 140,000 clones, 80% to 95% seen once. The clonotype originates from a man aged 25 to 45 in good health. What was sequenced was blood. The chain recombines TRBV19 with TRBJ1-5; D gene uncertain. The CDR3 DNA follows: TGTGCCAGTAGTATCACAGCTTATAGCAATCAGCCCCAGCATTTT. Translating it yields CASSITAYSNQPQHF.